This T cell receptor beta chain was profiled in a study of shared T cell receptors in the human thymus. The germline V and J ends were trimmed by 3 bases and 5 bases, with 12 bases remaining between them. Germline-derived CDR1 and CDR2 are SGHRS and YFSETQ. The CDR3 has 13 residues. Produced via immunoSEQ multiplex PCR; TCRdb's table is partial and in-frame only. Among roughly 68,000 clones, 90% to 95% were seen once, and the ten largest hold less than 0.04%. This chain connects TRBV5-1 to TRBJ2-7; D perhaps matches TRBD1 (6 bases). The TCR sequence derives from a human donor. Sample: thymocytes. The CDR3 region has the DNA TGCGCCAGCAGCTGGGGAACAGGGAACGAGCAGTACTTC. Translation gives CASSWGTGNEQYF.